Reported below is one T cell receptor (beta chain). Antigen specificity is unknown. The data stem from a study of T cell repertoires in cytomegalovirus infection. Study at large: Based on public TCR beta signatures, there were indications of CMV infection and of a matching HLA type.

CDR3 length: 16 residues. V was pared by 4 bases and J by 4 bases, with 7 bases of the junction left unmatched. Study-wide points: The ex vivo response showed dominance by HLA-C-restricted CMV-specific TCR beta clonotypes.

TCRdb used MiXCR to reprocess the reads, holding one entry per CDR3 protein. The sample gives some 270,000 distinct CDR3 sequences, less than 25% of which show up once; roughly a fifth is in the top ten. V and J are TRBV12-3 or TRBV12-4 and TRBJ2-1, with 10 bases aligning to TRBD2. The clonotype comes from a human donor in good health (CMV status not recorded). Some clones in this sample may be carry-over from other donors' samples. The specimen comprised cultured PBMCs, sampled from culture after CMV antigen stimulation. This chain's CDR3 is CASSSPRTSGYNEQFF. For the CDR3, the DNA is TGTGCCAGCAGTTCCCCGAGGACTAGCGGTTACAATGAGCAGTTCTTC.